These 10 T cell receptor beta chains were all obtained from the same sample, sequenced in a study of blood T cell repertoires in COVID-19. Sequencing was performed with immunoSEQ multiplex PCR; in TCRdb, only in-frame clones are kept and a portion is missing. The repertoire holds under 200,000 clones, with about 82% as singletons. Sequenced sample: peripheral blood. All receptors come from a man aged 65 to 79 with active or convalescent COVID-19.

The chain links TRBV30 to TRBJ1-2; TRBD1 aligns across 8 bases. J lost 7 bases, V lost 5 bases, and 9 bases had no gene match. Germline loops: CDR1 GTSNPN, CDR2 SVGIG (reference sequence). The CDR3 is 13 amino acids. CDR3: CAWANGTGGGYTF. As DNA, the CDR3 is TGTGCCTGGGCCAACGGGACAGGTGGTGGCTACACCTTC.

The chain links TRBV4-1 to TRBJ2-7; 9 bases are shared with TRBD1. With V trimmed by 1 base and J by 5 bases, 3 bases remained unmatched. Looked up from germline, CDR1 is MGHRA and CDR2 is YSYEKL. The CDR3 is 14 amino acids. CDR3 in amino acids: CASSQVQGADEQYF. CDR3 sequence (DNA): TGCGCCAGCAGCCAAGTACAGGGGGCCGACGAGCAGTACTTC.

This chain uses TRBV7-9 with TRBJ2-3, with D tentatively TRBD2 (6 bases). This CDR3 comprises 14 residues. CDR1 is SEHNR, CDR2 FQNEAQ, per germline (reference sequence). V was trimmed by 5 bases and J by 0 bases, leaving 9 bases between them. CDR3 DNA: TGTGCCAGCAGCATGGGGGGAAGCACAGATACGCAGTATTTT. This sequence encodes CASSMGGSTDTQYF.

The chain uses TRBV10-3 and TRBJ1-2, with 10 nucleotides matching TRBD1. CDR1 is ENHRY and CDR2 is SYGVKD in the germline V gene. The CDR3 is made up of 14 amino acids. V was pared by 3 bases and J by 3 bases, with 1 base of the junction left unmatched. DNA of the CDR3: TGTGCCATCAGTGAAGGGACAGGGGACTATGGCTACACCTTC. It is translated as CAISEGTGDYGYTF.

The chain links TRBV30 to TRBJ2-1; TRBD2 matches at 8 bases. The V segment lost 1 base and the J segment 0 bases; nucleotides outside the gene matches: 8. This CDR3 is built from 17 residues. Germline-derived CDR1 and CDR2 are GTSNPN and SVGIG (reference sequence). The CDR3 protein is CAWSGSGVSSSYNEQFF. The CDR3 coding sequence is TGTGCCTGGAGTGGTAGCGGGGTGTCGAGCTCCTACAATGAGCAGTTCTTC. Based on the CDR3 plus reference TRBV30 and TRBJ2-1, the full variable domain is SQTIHQWPATLVQPVGSPLSLECTVEGTSNPNLYWYRQAAGRGLQLLFYSVGIGQISSEVPQNLSASRPQDRQFILSSKKLLLSDSGFYLCAWSGSGVSSSYNEQFFGPGTRLTVL.

The chain is built from TRBV20-1 and TRBJ2-2; 9 bases are a match to TRBD2. V lost 3 bases and J lost 4; bases outside the gene matches: 6. The CDR3 length is 15 residues. CDR1 and CDR2 (germline): DFQATT, SNEGSKA (reference sequence). CDR3 region: CSASISGSITGELFF. CDR3 in DNA: TGCAGTGCTAGTATTAGCGGGAGTATCACCGGGGAGCTGTTTTTT.

The rearrangement uses TRBV7-2 and TRBJ2-3; D is possibly TRBD1 (5 bases). This CDR3 comprises 14 residues. Trimming pared 4 bases from V and 2 bases from J, leaving 10 bases between. Germline loops: CDR1 SGHTA, CDR2 FQGNSA. The CDR3 bases are TGTGCCAGCAGCTCGGACATTAACACAGATACGCAGTATTTT. This encodes CASSSDINTDTQYF.

The chain uses TRBV19 and TRBJ1-5; D remains unclear. Germline assignment: CDR1 LNHDA and CDR2 SQIVND (reference sequence). The CDR3 contains 12 residues. The V end lost 6 bases, the J end lost 2 bases, and 5 bases lay between the germline ends. DNA for the CDR3: TGTGCCAGTAGCGGTGGCAATCAGCCCCAGCATTTT. Encoded protein: CASSGGNQPQHF. Looking up the rest from reference TRBV19 and TRBJ1-5 gives the full variable domain: DGGITQSPKYLFRKEGQNVTLSCEQNLNHDAMYWYRQDPGQGLRLIYYSQIVNDFQKGDIAEGYSVSREKKESFPLTVTSAQKNPTAFYLCASSGGNQPQHFGDGTRLSIL.

The chain is built from TRBV19 and TRBJ1-5; D perhaps matches TRBD1 (6 bases). Trimming left V 9 bases short and J 9 bases short, with 18 bases between. Germline loops: CDR1 LNHDA, CDR2 SQIVND (reference sequence). This CDR3 comprises 13 residues. The CDR3 protein is CASSGGGQGPQHF. For the CDR3, the DNA is TGTGCCAGCTCGGGGGGGGGCCAGGGGCCCCAGCATTTT.

The chain uses TRBV2 and TRBJ2-1, with 9 bases identical to TRBD2. The CDR3 runs to 13 residues. J lost 3 bases, V lost 7 bases, and 1 base had no gene match. CDR1 SNHLY and CDR2 FYNNEI come from the germline V gene. CDR3 coding DNA: TGTGCCAGCATAGCGGGAGTCTACAATGAGCAGTTCTTC. Translating gives CASIAGVYNEQFF. The full variable domain, rest sourced from reference TRBV2 and TRBJ2-1, is EPEVTQTPSHQVTQMGQEVILRCVPISNHLYFYWYRQILGQKVEFLVSFYNNEISEKSEIFDDQFSVERPDGSNFTLKIRSTKLEDSAMYFCASIAGVYNEQFFGPGTRLTVL.